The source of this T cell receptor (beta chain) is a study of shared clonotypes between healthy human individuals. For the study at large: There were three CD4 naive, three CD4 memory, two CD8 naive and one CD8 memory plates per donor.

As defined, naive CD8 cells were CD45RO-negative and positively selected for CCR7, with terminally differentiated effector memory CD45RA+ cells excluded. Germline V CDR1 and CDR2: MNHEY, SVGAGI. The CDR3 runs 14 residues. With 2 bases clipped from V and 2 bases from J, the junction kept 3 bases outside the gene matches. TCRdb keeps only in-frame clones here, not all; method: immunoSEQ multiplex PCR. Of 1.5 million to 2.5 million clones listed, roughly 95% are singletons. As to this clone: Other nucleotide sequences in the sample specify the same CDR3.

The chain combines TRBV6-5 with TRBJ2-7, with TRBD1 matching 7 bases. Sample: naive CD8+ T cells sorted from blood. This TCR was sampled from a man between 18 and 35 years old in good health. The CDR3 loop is CASSYRQGAYEQYF. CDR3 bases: TGTGCCAGCAGTTACAGACAGGGAGCCTACGAGCAGTACTTC.